This T cell receptor beta chain comes out of a study of human T cells and chemical hapten exposure. The wider study: An area of 2 cm by approximately 2 cm on upper inner arm skin received 2% DPC for sensitization.

Time point described: patch test 1, 2 weeks after DPC sensitization. Noted treatment: therapeutic diphenylcyclopropenone sensitization with weekly scalp DPC. Separate cDNA molecules received unique molecular identifiers, which the library attached to them. TCRdb fed the RACE reads into MiXCR, producing one record per CDR3 protein. The sample lists under 150,000 distinct CDR3 sequences; about 12% were seen once. Concerning this clonotype: Its antigen is currently unknown.

Overall study results and limits: A positive correlation with patch test score was found for PT1 expanded TCR counts. TCRs exceeding a frequency of 1 in 1000 stayed unchanged under DPC sensitization.

This material consisted of whole blood, taken in connection with sensitization to the hapten diphenylcyclopropenone (DPC). This TCR came from a woman aged 50 to 65 with alopecia areata. Some clones in this sample may be carry-over from other donors' samples.

CDR3 DNA sequence: TGTGCCAGCAGCTTGAACAGGTTCCCCCAAGAGACCCAGTACTTC. Residues: CASSLNRFPQETQYF. The V and J genes are TRBV7-2 and TRBJ2-5; a weak D match, TRBD1 (5 bases). This CDR3 region has 15 residues. Germline CDR1 reads SGHTA; CDR2 reads FQGNSA. Trimming stripped 3 bases from V and 1 base from J, with 12 bases between.